These 12 T cell receptor beta chains were sequenced from one sample in a study of human T cells and chemical hapten exposure. Time point specified: patch test 3, about 24 weeks after DPC sensitization. Treatment given: therapeutic diphenylcyclopropenone sensitization with weekly scalp DPC. It was from unfractionated whole blood that total RNA was extracted. TCRdb used MiXCR to reprocess the RACE reads, holding one entry per CDR3 protein. This table has 30,000 to 40,000 distinct CDR3 sequences, roughly 13% appearing once. The specimen was whole blood, collected in connection with sensitization to the hapten diphenylcyclopropenone (DPC). All receptors come from a woman aged 40 to 50 with alopecia areata. Some clones in this sample may be carry-over from other donors' samples.

This clonotype was observed a few times. The J gene is TRBJ1-2, the V gene TRBV28, with TRBD1 identical over 8 bases. The CDR3 spans 16 residues. V was clipped by 5 bases and J by 3 bases; unmatched bases: 11. Germline V gene lookup returns CDR1 MDHEN and CDR2 SYDVKM. The CDR3 here is CASSPPTGVGDYGYTF. The CDR3 DNA reads as TGTGCCAGCAGTCCTCCGACAGGGGTTGGGGACTATGGCTACACCTTC.

By share of the sample, this clonotype is medium-sized (0.01 to 0.1%). V and J are TRBV28 and TRBJ1-2; D ambiguous. The germline V gene has CDR1 MDHEN and CDR2 SYDVKM. The CDR3 is made up of 11 amino acids. V was cut by 5 bases and J by 8 bases, with 9 bases left in between. CDR3 amino acids: CASSEDGGYTF. CDR3 nucleotides: TGTGCCAGCAGTGAGGACGGAGGCTACACCTTC.

This clonotype appeared many times. The rearrangement links TRBV3-1 to TRBJ2-7; TRBD2 aligns across 7 bases. The ends lost 3 bases at V and 4 bases at J; junction bases unmatched: 3. The V gene's germline CDR1 is LGHDT and CDR2 YNNKEL (reference sequence). The CDR3 has 13 residues. CDR3 amino acids: CASSHQGGYEQYF. In DNA form, the CDR3 reads TGTGCCAGCAGCCATCAGGGAGGGTACGAGCAGTACTTC.

This clonotype was seen at least ten times. V and J are TRBV25-1 and TRBJ2-7; D is uncertain. The germline V and J ends were trimmed by 1 base and 2 bases, with 0 bases remaining between them. The CDR3 is made up of 11 amino acids. CDR1 MGHDK and CDR2 SYGVNS come from the germline V gene. The CDR3 protein is CASSESYEQYF. CDR3 DNA: TGTGCCAGCAGTGAATCCTACGAGCAGTACTTC.

The V call is TRBV10-3, the J call TRBJ2-5; 7 bases map to TRBD1. CDR1 ENHRY and CDR2 SYGVKD come from the germline V gene. V lost 6 bases to trimming and J lost 5 bases; unmatched junction nucleotides: 9. The CDR3 has 14 residues. As DNA, the CDR3 is TGTGCCATCAGCCCAGGGGGTAATTTCGAGACCCAGTACTTC. It translates to CAISPGGNFETQYF.

The CDR3 region is CASSPHRDLIEAFF. For the CDR3, the DNA is TGTGCCAGCAGCCCCCACCGGGACCTTATTGAAGCTTTCTTT. The rearrangement uses TRBV3-1 and TRBJ1-1, with D perhaps TRBD1 (5 bases). The germline V gene encodes CDR1 LGHDT and CDR2 YNNKEL (reference sequence). The V end was cut by 4 bases, the J end by 7 bases, with 16 bases between. The CDR3 sequence is 14 residues long.

This chain uses TRBV4-1 with TRBJ2-1; D is unclear. Trimming stripped 1 base from V and 4 bases from J, with 11 bases between. This CDR3 is built from 15 residues. Germline lookup yields CDR1 MGHRA and CDR2 YSYEKL. The CDR3 reads CASSQVHSEYNEQFF. DNA of the CDR3: TGCGCCAGCAGCCAAGTTCACTCAGAATACAATGAGCAGTTCTTC.

This clonotype has only a few counts. The chain combines TRBV10-3 with TRBJ1-1; 10 bases are shared with TRBD1. The CDR3 length is 15 residues. Germline V lookup: CDR1 ENHRY, CDR2 SYGVKD. J was trimmed by 2 bases and V by 9 bases; bases with no gene match: 9. The CDR3, as DNA: TGTGCCATTCACCGGGACAGGGGTGCTAACACTGAAGCTTTCTTT. Translating gives CAIHRDRGANTEAFF.

The genes are TRBV29-1 and TRBJ2-1; maybe TRBD2 (6 bases). Trimming removed 8 bases from V and 7 bases from J, with 27 bases in between. The CDR3 runs 16 residues. Germline V gene sequence: CDR1 SQVTM, CDR2 ANQGSEA. CDR3 in amino acids: CSTIHPEGVSGNEQFF. The CDR3 DNA reads TGCAGCACAATTCACCCGGAGGGAGTATCAGGGAATGAGCAGTTCTTC.

V and J are TRBV28 and TRBJ1-3; D possibly corresponds to TRBD1 (5 bases). With 8 bases removed from V and 3 bases from J, the gap between germline ends came to 11 bases. CDR1 is MDHEN, CDR2 SYDVKM, per germline. The CDR3 covers 13 residues. CDR3: CASGAGRGNTIYF. CDR3 DNA sequence: TGTGCCAGCGGGGCGGGTCGTGGAAACACCATATATTTT.

The chain is built from TRBV7-2 and TRBJ2-4; D might be TRBD1 or TRBD2, each matching 5 bases. From germline, CDR1 is SGHTA and CDR2 FQGNSA. This CDR3 has 15 amino acids. Between the trimmed V and J ends, which lost 3 bases and 9 bases, there was a span of 18 bases. CDR3 protein: CASSLYEGAAGIQYF. The CDR3 nucleotides read TGTGCCAGCAGCTTGTACGAAGGGGCCGCGGGCATTCAGTACTTC.

Ten or more counts support this clonotype. This chain joins TRBV11-2 and TRBJ2-3; the D gene is possibly TRBD1 (5 bases). This CDR3 comprises 14 residues. Trimming removed 1 base from V and 5 bases from J, with 10 bases in between. Germline CDR1 is SGHAT and CDR2 is FQNNGV. In nucleotides, the CDR3 is TGTGCCAGCAGCTTAGTCAGGGTTCAAGATACGCAGTATTTT. This encodes CASSLVRVQDTQYF.